The rows below give T cell receptor beta chains drawn from one sample of a study of shared clonotypes between healthy human individuals. Method: immunoSEQ multiplex PCR; TCRdb's copy keeps in-frame clones and lacks some. The sample consists of 2 million to 2.5 million clones, about 92% of them appearing once. Sequencing used naive CD4+ T cells from PBMCs. These receptors were collected from a man aged 18 to 30 in good health. Some clones in this sample may be carry-over from other donors' samples. Each CDR3 is given with its conserved first and last residue. Each record gives: V gene, D gene, J gene, clone size, CDR3 DNA, CDR3 protein. The D gene is left open where the match is weak. Clone size, where shown, is once, few, many, or a class for clones that have expanded.

V: TRBV5-1
D: TRBD1
J: TRBJ1-2
size: -
DNA: TGCGCCAGCAGCCCACAGGGGTTTAACTATGGCTACACCTTC
CDR3: CASSPQGFNYGYTF

V: TRBV5-1
D: TRBD2
J: TRBJ2-1
size: -
DNA: TGCGCCAGCAGCTACGCCGGCGGGAGCGCCAATGAGCAGTTCTTC
CDR3: CASSYAGGSANEQFF

V: TRBV28
D: -
J: TRBJ2-3
size: -
DNA: TGTGCCAGCAGTACGGATCGCCCAGATACGCAGTATTTT
CDR3: CASSTDRPDTQYF

V: TRBV18
D: -
J: TRBJ1-2
size: once
DNA: TGTGCCAGCTCAGCAGGACAGCCCTATGGCTACACCTTC
CDR3: CASSAGQPYGYTF

V: TRBV7-3
D: TRBD2
J: TRBJ2-3
size: -
DNA: TGTGCCAGCAGCTTAAGGGCTAGCGGGACTCTCGGGAATACGCAGTATTTT
CDR3: CASSLRASGTLGNTQYF

V: TRBV10-3
D: -
J: TRBJ2-7
size: -
DNA: TGTGCCATCAGCCAGGCTGAAAACTACGAGCAGTACTTC
CDR3: CAISQAENYEQYF

V: TRBV27
D: -
J: TRBJ2-6
size: -
DNA: TGTGCCAGCACCGCTGGGGCCAACGTCCTGACTTTC
CDR3: CASTAGANVLTF

V: TRBV5-1
D: -
J: TRBJ2-5
size: -
DNA: TGCGCCAGCAGCCGACGACCCCTCCAAGAGACCCAGTACTTC
CDR3: CASSRRPLQETQYF

V: TRBV28
D: -
J: TRBJ2-5
size: -
DNA: TGTGCCAGCATCCATCGGGGGTACCTACAAAGGACAGAACAAGAGACCCAGTACTTC
CDR3: CASIHRGYLQRTEQETQYF

V: TRBV6-5
D: TRBD1
J: TRBJ2-7
size: -
DNA: TGTGCCAGCAGTCACTTGTCAGGGGGCTACAACGAGCAGTACTTC
CDR3: CASSHLSGGYNEQYF

V: TRBV2
D: -
J: TRBJ2-7
size: -
DNA: TGTGCCAGCAGTGAGGCAACCTACGAGCAGTACTTC
CDR3: CASSEATYEQYF

V: TRBV29-1
D: -
J: TRBJ2-5
size: -
DNA: TGCAGCGTTGGGCGGGAGACCCAGTACTTC
CDR3: CSVGRETQYF

V: TRBV5-1
D: TRBD1
J: TRBJ1-1
size: -
DNA: TGCGCCAGCAGCCTACAGGGGTCAAGTACTGAAGCTTTCTTT
CDR3: CASSLQGSSTEAFF

V: TRBV5-1
D: -
J: TRBJ2-7
size: once
DNA: TGCGCCAGCAGCTTTCCTGAGGGGCACGAGCAGTACTTC
CDR3: CASSFPEGHEQYF

V: TRBV7-2
D: -
J: TRBJ2-1
size: -
DNA: TGTGCCAGCAGCCGCTACAATGAGCAGTTCTTC
CDR3: CASSRYNEQFF

V: TRBV30
D: -
J: TRBJ1-6
size: -
DNA: TGTGCCTGGATGTCCGGGTCCTATAATTCACCCCTCCACTTT
CDR3: CAWMSGSYNSPLHF

V: TRBV29-1
D: -
J: TRBJ2-1
size: -
DNA: TGCAGCGGGATGGGGACCTACAATGAGCAGTTCTTC
CDR3: CSGMGTYNEQFF

V: TRBV15
D: -
J: TRBJ2-4
size: few
DNA: TGTGCCACCAGCAGTTATGCCATTCAGTACTTC
CDR3: CATSSYAIQYF

V: TRBV7-2
D: -
J: TRBJ1-2
size: -
DNA: TGTGCCAGCAGCTTAGACCCCATCGGAGGGCACTATGGCTACACCTTC
CDR3: CASSLDPIGGHYGYTF